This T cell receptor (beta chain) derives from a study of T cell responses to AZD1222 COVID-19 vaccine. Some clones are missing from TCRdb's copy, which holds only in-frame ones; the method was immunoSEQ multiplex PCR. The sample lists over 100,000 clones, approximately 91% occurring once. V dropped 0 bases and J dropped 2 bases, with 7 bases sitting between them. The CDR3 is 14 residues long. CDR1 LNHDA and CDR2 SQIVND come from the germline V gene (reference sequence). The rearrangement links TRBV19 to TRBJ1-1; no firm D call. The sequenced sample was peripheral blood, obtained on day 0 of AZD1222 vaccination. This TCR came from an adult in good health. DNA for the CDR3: TGTGCCAGTAGTATAGACCGGCATAACACTGAAGCTTTCTTT. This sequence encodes CASSIDRHNTEAFF.